The 29 T cell receptor beta chains below come from one sample, sequenced in a study of post-analysis software for immune sequencing data. Study conclusions and caveats: Controls showed lower frequencies than patients for five TRBV segments, and TRBV5-6, TRBV5-1 and TRBV20-1 were among these.

Researchers reported that TCR beta cDNA libraries carried unique molecular identifiers. From the PCR reads, TCRdb called clonotypes with MiXCR, one entry per CDR3 protein. The table shows around 260,000 distinct CDR3 sequences, with 35% to 40% occurring only once. No cognate antigen is known for these TCRs. The sequencing input was blood. Source of these receptors: a girl aged 10-17 years with multiple sclerosis.

On this clonotype: A much larger clone differs by one base, so this may be a read error. The chain carries TRBV11-2 and TRBJ2-4; TRBD1 matches 7 bases. The CDR3 covers 13 residues. V was pared by 0 bases and J by 15 bases, with 8 bases of the junction left unmatched. Per the germline V gene, CDR1 is SGHAT and CDR2 is FQNNGV. CDR3 sequence: CASSLDLTGERYF. DNA for the CDR3: TGTGCCAGCAGCTTAGATCTAACAGGGGAGCGGTACTTC.

The V and J genes are TRBV15 and TRBJ2-1; perhaps D is TRBD1 or TRBD2 (6 bases each). V lost 1 base and J 3 bases, leaving 10 bases between the germline ends. The CDR3 loop spans 15 amino acids. Germline CDR1 is LNHNV and CDR2 is YYDKDF (reference sequence). CDR3 bases: TGTGCCACCAGCAGAGGGAGGGACAACTACAATGAGCAGTTCTTC. Translation gives CATSRGRDNYNEQFF.

The CDR3 spells CASSPTSGRNTGELFF. DNA for the CDR3: TGTGCCAGCAGCCCCACTAGCGGGAGAAACACCGGGGAGCTGTTTTTT. V gene TRBV7-9 combines with J gene TRBJ2-2; TRBD2 agrees at 11 bases. The CDR3 is 16 amino acids. Germline values: CDR1 SEHNR, CDR2 FQNEAQ (reference sequence). With 5 bases clipped from V and 2 bases from J, the junction kept 4 bases outside the gene matches.

This clonotype showed up just once. One base away lies a much larger clone, so this may be a sequencing read error. The chain carries TRBV24-1 and TRBJ1-1; TRBD1 agrees at 7 bases. This CDR3 is built from 15 residues. Germline assignment: CDR1 KGHDR and CDR2 SFDVKD. Trimming at V came to 6 bases and at J to 1 base, leaving 7 bases not matched to a gene. The CDR3, as DNA: TGTGCCACCAGTTTCGGAGGGACAGCGAACACTGAAGCTTTCTTT. Amino acids: CATSFGGTANTEAFF.

Concerning this clonotype itself: A read error may be the cause here, since a much bigger clone is one base away. The chain is built from TRBV29-1 and TRBJ1-2; 7 bases line up with TRBD1. Germline lookup yields CDR1 SQVTM and CDR2 ANQGSEA. CDR3 length: 14 residues. CDR3 nucleotide sequence: TGCAGCGTTGGGATCGAGAGACAGGGATATGGCTGCACCTTC. Translated, it gives CSVGIERQGYGCTF. Full variable domain (remainder filled in from reference TRBV29-1 and TRBJ1-2): SAVISQKPSRDICQRGTSLTIQCQVDSQVTMMFWYRQQPGQSLTLIATANQGSEATYESGFVIDKFPISRPNLTFSTLTVSNMSPEDSSIYLCSVGIERQGYGCTFGSGTRLTVV.

As to this clonotype: Just one base apart from a much larger clone, this may be a read error. The chain recombines TRBV3-1 with TRBJ2-5, with D unresolved. The germline V gene has CDR1 LGHDT and CDR2 YNNKEL (reference sequence). The CDR3 has 12 residues. Trimming took 3 bases from V and 7 from J, leaving 9 bases between them. The CDR3 DNA follows: TGTGCCAGCAGCCACAGTAATCGGACCCAGTACTTC. Translated: CASSHSNRTQYF.

This clonotype showed up just once. Given a much more abundant clone one base away, this may be a read error. The rearrangement uses TRBV12-3 or TRBV12-4 and TRBJ2-2, with 12 positions matching TRBD2. The CDR3 has 16 amino acids. Trimming took 7 bases from V and 4 from J; bases not matched to a gene: 7. The DNA of the CDR3 is TGTGCCAGCAACCTGACTAGCGGGGGATTCACCGGGGAGCTGTTTTTT. It specifies CASNLTSGGFTGELFF.

The CDR3 spells CASSSRAVGTDTQYF. CDR3 bases: TGTGCCAGCAGCTCCCGAGCGGTCGGCACAGATACGCAGTATTTT. The chain couples TRBV7-2 to TRBJ2-3; D is possibly TRBD2 (5 bases). Trimming cost V 4 bases and J 1 base, with 12 bases left between them. The CDR3 runs 15 residues. Germline CDR1 reads SGHTA; CDR2 reads FQGNSA.

The sample holds many counts of this clonotype. This CDR3 reads CASRPGRAVGEQFF. The DNA of the CDR3 is TGTGCCAGCAGGCCGGGCCGGGCCGTAGGGGAGCAGTTCTTC. The V and J genes are TRBV2 and TRBJ2-1; no definite D call. V shed 6 bases and J shed 10 bases, with 19 bases lying between them. CDR3 size: 14 residues. Germline CDR1 is SNHLY and CDR2 is FYNNEI. Combining the CDR3 with reference TRBV2 and TRBJ2-1 gives the whole variable domain EPEVTQTPSHQVTQMGQEVILRCVPISNHLYFYWYRQILGQKVEFLVSFYNNEISEKSEIFDDQFSVERPDGSNFTLKIRSTKLEDSAMYFCASRPGRAVGEQFFGPGTRLTVL.

The J gene is TRBJ1-1, the V gene TRBV5-1, with D possibly TRBD1 on 5 matching bases. Trimming cost V 5 bases and J 5 bases, with 16 bases left between them. Germline lookup yields CDR1 SGHRS and CDR2 YFSETQ. The CDR3 runs to 14 residues. CDR3: CASRRGVDSTEAFF. CDR3 DNA sequence: TGCGCCAGCAGACGGGGGGTCGATTCGACTGAAGCTTTCTTT.

The chain carries TRBV29-1 and TRBJ2-1; 7 bases align to TRBD2. Trimming removed 6 bases from V and 3 bases from J; junction bases left unmatched: 8. The CDR3 sequence is 14 residues long. Germline CDR1 is SQVTM and CDR2 is ANQGSEA. CDR3 nucleotide sequence: TGCAGCGTACCAGCGGGACTCTTCTACAATGAGCAGTTCTTC. It codes for CSVPAGLFYNEQFF.

In its sample, this clonotype was seen many times. The CDR3 nucleotides are TGTGCCAGCAGCCCTACCGAGGTTGGGCGGTTTCTACTGGAGACCCAGTACTTC. Protein sequence: CASSPTEVGRFLLETQYF. The gene calls are TRBV7-6 and TRBJ2-5; no clear D gene. Between the trimmed V and J ends, which lost 5 bases and 5 bases, there was a span of 27 bases. The V gene's germline CDR1 is SGHVS and CDR2 FNYEAQ. The CDR3 sequence is 18 residues long.

The rearrangement uses TRBV29-1 and TRBJ2-7, with TRBD1 matching 7 bases. The end of the DNA aligns better with TRBJ2-5, so the J call may be wrong. Germline lookup yields CDR1 SQVTM and CDR2 ANQGSEA. There are 13 residues in the CDR3. CDR3 in DNA: TGCAGCGGAAACAGGGACAGCCAAGAGACCCAGTACTTC. Translated: CSGNRDSQETQYF.

This clonotype has more than one count but fewer than ten. V gene TRBV6-6 combines with J gene TRBJ1-1, with 8 nucleotides matching TRBD1. This CDR3 region has 14 residues. V lost 5 bases and J lost 7; bases outside the gene matches: 9. The germline V gene encodes CDR1 MNHNY and CDR2 SVGAGI (reference sequence). CDR3 region: CASSETGVAVEAFF. In nucleotides, the CDR3 is TGTGCCAGCAGTGAGACAGGGGTGGCGGTTGAAGCTTTCTTT.

This clonotype was recorded at least ten times. The chain combines TRBV12-3 or TRBV12-4 with TRBJ2-3; D gene unclear. CDR3 length: 14 amino acids. V was pared by 5 bases and J by 4 bases, with 13 bases between. The CDR3, as DNA: TGTGCCAGCAGTCCCATTAGTCCCCCAGATACGCAGTATTTT. Amino acids: CASSPISPPDTQYF.

At least ten counts were recorded for this clonotype. The J gene is TRBJ2-5, the V gene TRBV24-1, with D perhaps matching TRBD1 or TRBD2 (6 bases each). CDR1 and CDR2 (germline): KGHDR, SFDVKD. The CDR3 is made up of 15 amino acids. Trimming took 5 bases from V and 5 from J, leaving 17 bases between them. As DNA, the CDR3 is TGTGCCACCAGTGCCCTTGGGGGGCTGGGGGAGACCCAGTACTTC. Translated: CATSALGGLGETQYF.

This clonotype was recorded only once. The chain employs TRBV4-1 and TRBJ2-5; D ambiguous. This CDR3 has 14 residues. The V gene's germline CDR1 is MGHRA and CDR2 YSYEKL. V was trimmed by 0 bases and J by 3 bases, leaving 8 bases between them. CDR3 in amino acids: CASSQEGFEETQYF. CDR3 DNA: TGCGCCAGCAGCCAAGAAGGATTCGAAGAGACCCAGTACTTC.

The chain combines TRBV5-1 with TRBJ2-5; D is unresolved. The better agreement between TRBJ2-4 and the DNA end casts doubt on the J call. The CDR3 has 15 amino acids. CDR1 SGHRS and CDR2 YFSETQ come from the germline V gene. As DNA, the CDR3 is TGCGCCAGCAGCTCTGGTACGGACGGAAAAAACATTCAGTACTTC. Residues: CASSSGTDGKNIQYF.

Note on this clonotype: This may be a read error: a much more frequent sequence differs by one nucleotide. The rearrangement joins TRBV11-1 to TRBJ2-3; 9 nucleotides match TRBD2. Germline CDR1 is SGHAT and CDR2 is FQDESV (reference sequence). This CDR3 has 17 amino acids. In nucleotides, the CDR3 is TGTGCCAGCAGCTTTAGGGGGCTAGCGGGATATACAGGTACGCAGTATTTT. Its translation is CASSFRGLAGYTGTQYF.

The chain uses TRBV7-2 and TRBJ2-2; D may match TRBD1 or TRBD2 (6 bases each). CDR3 length: 18 residues. CDR1 and CDR2 (germline): SGHTA, FQGNSA. Trimming shortened V by 1 base and J by 0 bases, and 15 bases separated the two germline ends. For the CDR3, the DNA is TGTGCCAGCAGCTTAGATCCCCCGGGGGCCCCGAACACCGGGGAGCTGTTTTTT. It is translated as CASSLDPPGAPNTGELFF.

This clonotype was counted many times. V gene TRBV5-1 combines with J gene TRBJ2-3, with D perhaps given as TRBD1 or TRBD2 (5 bases each). Germline assignment: CDR1 SGHRS and CDR2 YFSETQ. V lost 2 bases to trimming and J lost 2 bases, with 9 bases between them. The CDR3 is 14 residues long. CDR3 nucleotide sequence: TGCGCCAGCAGCTTCGGGGCTGCCACAGATACGCAGTATTTT. As protein: CASSFGAATDTQYF.

This clonotype was seen many times. This rearrangement joins TRBV20-1 to TRBJ2-4; TRBD1 or TRBD2 may be the D gene (5 bases each). The CDR3 is made up of 13 amino acids. Germline-derived CDR1 and CDR2 are DFQATT and SNEGSKA (reference sequence). V shed 1 base and J shed 7 bases, with 11 bases lying between them. CDR3 loop: CSARGTPGNIQYF. CDR3 sequence (DNA): TGCAGTGCTAGAGGGACTCCAGGGAACATTCAGTACTTC.

This clonotype was seen many times. J is TRBJ2-3 and V is TRBV7-2, with a weak D call TRBD1 (5 bases). The CDR3 totals 14 residues. Between the trimmed V and J ends, which lost 4 bases and 1 base, there was a span of 9 bases. Per the germline V gene, CDR1 is SGHTA and CDR2 is FQGNSA. The chain's CDR3 is CASSSGRGTDTQYF. CDR3 bases: TGTGCCAGCAGCTCGGGCAGGGGCACAGATACGCAGTATTTT. The full variable domain, with the rest looked up from reference TRBV7-2 and TRBJ2-3, is GAGVSQSPSNKVTEKGKDVELRCDPISGHTALYWYRQSLGQGLEFLIYFQGNSAPDKSGLPSDRFSAERTGGSVSTLTIQRTQQEDSAVYLCASSSGRGTDTQYFGPGTRLTVL.

As concerns this clonotype: A much larger clone differs by one base, so this may be a read error. The chain recombines TRBV9 with TRBJ2-5; TRBD2 agrees at 10 bases. The CDR3 contains 16 residues. Per the germline V gene, CDR1 is SGDLS and CDR2 is YYNGEE. The DNA of the CDR3 is TGTGCCGGCAGCCCCCGACTAGCGGGCACACAAGAGACCCAGTACTTC. Its translation is CAGSPRLAGTQETQYF. Full variable domain (rest looked up from reference TRBV9 and TRBJ2-5): DSGVTQTPKHLITATGQRVTLRCSPRSGDLSVYWYQQSLDQGLQFLIQYYNGEERAKGNILERFSAQQFPDLHSELNLSSLELGDSALYFCAGSPRLAGTQETQYFGPGTRLLVL.

This clonotype was seen at least ten times. V and J are TRBV5-1 and TRBJ1-6; 10 positions agree with TRBD1. CDR3 length: 15 amino acids. After removal of 4 bases from V and 9 bases from J, the junction contained 7 bases not matched to a gene. From germline, CDR1 is SGHRS and CDR2 YFSETQ. The CDR3 region has the DNA TGCGCCAGCAGCGAGAAGGGACAGGGGAGTTCACCCCTCCACTTT. As protein: CASSEKGQGSSPLHF.

This clonotype was seen repeatedly, ten times or more. This rearrangement joins TRBV28 to TRBJ2-1; unclear D gene. V was pared by 5 bases and J by 6 bases, with 11 bases between. This CDR3 has 13 amino acids. Germline values: CDR1 MDHEN, CDR2 SYDVKM. CDR3 DNA sequence: TGTGCCAGCAGTCTCCCGATGAGCAATGAGCAGTTCTTC. Translation gives CASSLPMSNEQFF.

For this clonotype: A read error may produce the germline difference seen at one junction end. The chain links TRBV5-6 to TRBJ1-1, with 10 bases aligning to TRBD1. The CDR3 extends over 14 amino acids. Germline lookup yields CDR1 SGHDT and CDR2 YYEEEE. As DNA, the CDR3 is TGTGCCAGCAGCAGGACAGGGGGGGACACTGGAGCTTTCTTT. It is translated as CASSRTGGDTGAFF.

This clonotype was counted between two and nine times. The rearrangement joins TRBV29-1 to TRBJ2-7, with a possible D match to TRBD1 (8 bases). The DNA end favors TRBJ2-5, so the J call may be wrong. The germline V gene encodes CDR1 SQVTM and CDR2 ANQGSEA. CDR3 size: 13 residues. CDR3 sequence (DNA): TGCAGCGGTGGACAGGGAGGGCAAGAGACCCAGTACTTC. Amino acids: CSGGQGGQETQYF.

This clonotype has just one count. This chain connects TRBV12-3 or TRBV12-4 to TRBJ2-1; TRBD1 might be the D (5 bases). This CDR3 region has 12 residues. Trimming removed 7 bases at V and 7 bases at J, with 11 bases between. CDR3 region: CASTQGRNEQFF. The CDR3 DNA reads as TGTGCCAGCACCCAGGGCCGTAATGAGCAGTTCTTC.